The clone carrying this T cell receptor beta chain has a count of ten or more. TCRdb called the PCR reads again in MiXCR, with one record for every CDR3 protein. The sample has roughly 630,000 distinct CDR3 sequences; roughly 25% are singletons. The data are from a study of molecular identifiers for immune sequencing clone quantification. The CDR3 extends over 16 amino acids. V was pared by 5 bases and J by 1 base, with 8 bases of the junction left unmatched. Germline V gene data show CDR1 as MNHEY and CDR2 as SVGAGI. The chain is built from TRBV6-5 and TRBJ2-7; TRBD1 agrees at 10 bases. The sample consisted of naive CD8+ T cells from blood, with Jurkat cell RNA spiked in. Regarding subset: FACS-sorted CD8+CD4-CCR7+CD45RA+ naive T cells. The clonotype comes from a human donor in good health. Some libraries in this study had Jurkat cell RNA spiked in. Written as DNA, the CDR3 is TGTGCCAGCAGTAGTGATGGACAGGGGGGATCCTACGAGCAGTACTTC. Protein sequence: CASSSDGQGGSYEQYF.